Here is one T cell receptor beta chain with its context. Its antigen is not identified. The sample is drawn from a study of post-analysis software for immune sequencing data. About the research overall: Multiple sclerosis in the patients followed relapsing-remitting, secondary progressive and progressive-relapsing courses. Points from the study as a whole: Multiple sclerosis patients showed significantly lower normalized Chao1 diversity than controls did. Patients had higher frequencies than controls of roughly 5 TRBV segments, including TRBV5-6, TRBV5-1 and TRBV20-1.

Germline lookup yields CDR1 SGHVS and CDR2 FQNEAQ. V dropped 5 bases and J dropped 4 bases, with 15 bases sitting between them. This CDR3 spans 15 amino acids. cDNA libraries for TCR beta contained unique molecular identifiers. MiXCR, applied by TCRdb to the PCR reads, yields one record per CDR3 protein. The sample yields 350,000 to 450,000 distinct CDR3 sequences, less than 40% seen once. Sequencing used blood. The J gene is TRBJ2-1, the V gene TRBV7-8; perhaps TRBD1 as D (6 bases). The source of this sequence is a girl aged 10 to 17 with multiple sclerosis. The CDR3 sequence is CASSLPGHNYNEQFF. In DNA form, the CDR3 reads TGTGCCAGCAGCCTACCGGGACATAATTACAATGAGCAGTTCTTC. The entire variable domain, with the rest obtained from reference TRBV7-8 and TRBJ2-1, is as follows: GAGVSQSPRYKVAKRGQDVALRCDPISGHVSLFWYQQALGQGPEFLTYFQNEAQLDKSGLPSDRFFAERPEGSVSTLKIQRTQQEDSAVYLCASSLPGHNYNEQFFGPGTRLTVL.